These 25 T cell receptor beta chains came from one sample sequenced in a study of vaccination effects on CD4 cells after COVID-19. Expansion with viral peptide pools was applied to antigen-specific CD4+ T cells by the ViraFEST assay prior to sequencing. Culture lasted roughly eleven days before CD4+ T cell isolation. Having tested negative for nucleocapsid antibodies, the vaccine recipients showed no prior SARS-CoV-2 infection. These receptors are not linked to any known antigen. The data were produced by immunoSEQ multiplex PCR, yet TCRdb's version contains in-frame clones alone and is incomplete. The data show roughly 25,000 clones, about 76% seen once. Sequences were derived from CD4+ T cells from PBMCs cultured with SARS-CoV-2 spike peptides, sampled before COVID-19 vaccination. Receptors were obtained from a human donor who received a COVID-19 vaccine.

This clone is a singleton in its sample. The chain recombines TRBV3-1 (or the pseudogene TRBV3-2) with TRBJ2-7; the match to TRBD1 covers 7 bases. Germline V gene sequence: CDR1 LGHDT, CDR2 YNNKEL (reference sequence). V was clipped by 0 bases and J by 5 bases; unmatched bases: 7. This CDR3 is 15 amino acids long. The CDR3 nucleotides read TGTGCCAGCAGCCAAGAGAACAGGGGCACCCACGAGCAGTACTTC. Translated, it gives CASSQENRGTHEQYF.

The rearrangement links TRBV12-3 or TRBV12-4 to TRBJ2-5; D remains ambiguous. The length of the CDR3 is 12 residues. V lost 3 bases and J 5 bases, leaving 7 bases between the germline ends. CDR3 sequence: CASSLARETQYF. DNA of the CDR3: TGTGCCAGCAGTTTGGCTAGGGAGACCCAGTACTTC.

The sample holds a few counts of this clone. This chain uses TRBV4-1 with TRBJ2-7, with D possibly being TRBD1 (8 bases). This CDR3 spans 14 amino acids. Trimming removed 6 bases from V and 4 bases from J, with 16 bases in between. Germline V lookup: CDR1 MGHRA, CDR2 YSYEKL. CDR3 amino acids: CASSSEQGGYEQYF. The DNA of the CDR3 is TGCGCCAGCAGTTCGGAACAGGGGGGGTACGAGCAGTACTTC.

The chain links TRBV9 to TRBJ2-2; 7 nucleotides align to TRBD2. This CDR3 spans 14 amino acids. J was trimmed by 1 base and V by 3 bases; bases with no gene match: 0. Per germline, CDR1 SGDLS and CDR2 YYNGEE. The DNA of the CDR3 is TGTGCCAGCAGCGGCGGGGGGAACACCGGGGAGCTGTTTTTT. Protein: CASSGGGNTGELFF.

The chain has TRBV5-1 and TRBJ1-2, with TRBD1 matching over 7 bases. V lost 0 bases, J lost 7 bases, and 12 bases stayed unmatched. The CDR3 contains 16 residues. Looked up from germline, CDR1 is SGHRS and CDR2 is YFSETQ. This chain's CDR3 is CASSLALGQGGGGYTF. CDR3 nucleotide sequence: TGCGCCAGCAGCTTGGCCCTCGGCCAGGGGGGAGGTGGCTACACCTTC.

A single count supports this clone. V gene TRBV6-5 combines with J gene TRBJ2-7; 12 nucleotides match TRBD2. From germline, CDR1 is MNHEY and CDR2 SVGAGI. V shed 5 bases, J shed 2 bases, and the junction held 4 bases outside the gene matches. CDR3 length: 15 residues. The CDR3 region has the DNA TGTGCCAGCAGTAGCCGGACTAGCGGGGCCTACGAGCAGTACTTC. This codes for CASSSRTSGAYEQYF.

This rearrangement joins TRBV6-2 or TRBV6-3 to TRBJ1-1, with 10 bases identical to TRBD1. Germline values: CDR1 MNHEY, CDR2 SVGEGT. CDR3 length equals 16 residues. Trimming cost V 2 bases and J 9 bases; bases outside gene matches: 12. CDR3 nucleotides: TGTGCCAGCAGTTACACGCTCCGGGACAGGGGCCTCCAAGCTTTCTTT. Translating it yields CASSYTLRDRGLQAFF.

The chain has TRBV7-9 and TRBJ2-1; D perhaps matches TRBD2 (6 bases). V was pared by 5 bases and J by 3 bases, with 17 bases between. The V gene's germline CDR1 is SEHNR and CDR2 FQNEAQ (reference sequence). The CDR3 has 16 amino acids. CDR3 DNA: TGTGCCAGCAGCCCCATCGCGGGCGGGAACTACAATGAGCAGTTCTTC. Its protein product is CASSPIAGGNYNEQFF.

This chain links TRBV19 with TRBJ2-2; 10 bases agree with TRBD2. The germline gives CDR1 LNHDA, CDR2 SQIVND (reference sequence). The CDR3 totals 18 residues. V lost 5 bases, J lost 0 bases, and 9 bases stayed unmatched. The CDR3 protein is CASSSLLAGSANTGELFF. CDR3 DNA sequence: TGTGCCAGTAGTTCCCTACTAGCGGGGTCCGCGAACACCGGGGAGCTGTTTTTT.

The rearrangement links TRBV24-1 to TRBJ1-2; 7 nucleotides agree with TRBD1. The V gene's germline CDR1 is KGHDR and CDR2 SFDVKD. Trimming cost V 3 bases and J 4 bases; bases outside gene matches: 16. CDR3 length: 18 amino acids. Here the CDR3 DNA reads TGTGCCACCAGTGATGCAAGGGGGCGCGGGGACTCCACCTATGGCTACACCTTC. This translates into CATSDARGRGDSTYGYTF.

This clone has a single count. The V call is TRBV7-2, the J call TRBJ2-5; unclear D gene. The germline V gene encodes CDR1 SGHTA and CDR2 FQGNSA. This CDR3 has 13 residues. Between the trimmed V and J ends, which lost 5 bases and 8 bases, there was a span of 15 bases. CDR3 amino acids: CASSPRNLNTQYF. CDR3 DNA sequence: TGTGCCAGCAGCCCTAGAAACTTAAATACCCAGTACTTC.

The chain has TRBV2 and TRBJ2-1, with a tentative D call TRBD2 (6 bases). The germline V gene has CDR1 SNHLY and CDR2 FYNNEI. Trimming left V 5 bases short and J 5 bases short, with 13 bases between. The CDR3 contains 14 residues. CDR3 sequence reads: CASSNAGLNNEQFF. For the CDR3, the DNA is TGTGCCAGCAGTAACGCGGGACTCAACAATGAGCAGTTCTTC. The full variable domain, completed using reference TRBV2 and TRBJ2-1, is EPEVTQTPSHQVTQMGQEVILRCVPISNHLYFYWYRQILGQKVEFLVSFYNNEISEKSEIFDDQFSVERPDGSNFTLKIRSTKLEDSAMYFCASSNAGLNNEQFFGPGTRLTVL.

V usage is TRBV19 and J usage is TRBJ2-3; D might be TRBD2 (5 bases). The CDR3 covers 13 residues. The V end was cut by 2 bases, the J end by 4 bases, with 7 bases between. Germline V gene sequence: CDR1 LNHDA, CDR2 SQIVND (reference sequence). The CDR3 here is CASSIRTSDTQYF. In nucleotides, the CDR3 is TGTGCCAGTAGTATAAGGACTTCAGATACGCAGTATTTT.

In DNA, the CDR3 is TGTGCCAGTTCTCAGCCCCCCACAGATACGCAGTATTTT. Protein: CASSQPPTDTQYF. The rearrangement joins TRBV19 to TRBJ2-3; D is ambiguous. The length of the CDR3 is 13 residues. Germline V gene sequence: CDR1 LNHDA, CDR2 SQIVND (reference sequence). The V end lost 8 bases, the J end lost 2 bases, and 11 bases lay between the germline ends.

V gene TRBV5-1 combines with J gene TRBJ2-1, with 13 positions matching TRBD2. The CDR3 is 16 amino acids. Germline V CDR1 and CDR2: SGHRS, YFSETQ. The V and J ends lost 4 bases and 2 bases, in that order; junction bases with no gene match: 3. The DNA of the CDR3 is TGCGCCAGCAGCACGGGGACTAGCGGGGCCTACAATGAGCAGTTCTTC. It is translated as CASSTGTSGAYNEQFF.

In nucleotides, the CDR3 is TGTGCCAGCTCTACACAGGGGCCGCCCCTCAATCAGCCCCAGCATTTT. Amino acids: CASSTQGPPLNQPQHF. This chain joins TRBV18 and TRBJ1-5; TRBD1 matches 7 bases. The ends lost 6 bases at V and 3 bases at J; junction bases unmatched: 11. The CDR3 is 16 residues long. Germline-derived CDR1 and CDR2 are KGHSH and LQKENI.

CDR3 nucleotides: TGTGCCAGTAGCGGGGGGTACACAGATACGCAGTATTTT. This codes for CASSGGYTDTQYF. The rearrangement links TRBV19 to TRBJ2-3; TRBD2 aligns across 7 bases. Trimming took 6 bases from V and 2 from J; bases not matched to a gene: 2. The CDR3 runs 13 residues. Germline loops: CDR1 LNHDA, CDR2 SQIVND (reference sequence).

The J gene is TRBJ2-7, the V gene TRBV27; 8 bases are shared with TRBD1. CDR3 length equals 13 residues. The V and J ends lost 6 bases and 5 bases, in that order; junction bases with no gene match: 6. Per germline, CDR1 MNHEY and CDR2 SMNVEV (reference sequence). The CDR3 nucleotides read TGTGCCAGCAGCGACGGACAGGGAAACGAGCAGTACTTC. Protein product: CASSDGQGNEQYF.

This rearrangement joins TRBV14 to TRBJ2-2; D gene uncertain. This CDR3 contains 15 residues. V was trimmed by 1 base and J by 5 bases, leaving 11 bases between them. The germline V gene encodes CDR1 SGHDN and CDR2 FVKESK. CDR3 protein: CASSQGLRRTGELFF. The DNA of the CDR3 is TGTGCCAGCAGCCAAGGGTTGCGTAGGACCGGGGAGCTGTTTTTT.

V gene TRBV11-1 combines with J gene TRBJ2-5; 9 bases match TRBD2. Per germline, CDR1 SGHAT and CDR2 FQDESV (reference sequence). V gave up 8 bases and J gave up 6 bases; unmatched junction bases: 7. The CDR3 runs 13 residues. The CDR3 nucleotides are TGTGCCAGCGATAGCGGGAGTTCGAAGACCCAGTACTTC. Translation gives CASDSGSSKTQYF.

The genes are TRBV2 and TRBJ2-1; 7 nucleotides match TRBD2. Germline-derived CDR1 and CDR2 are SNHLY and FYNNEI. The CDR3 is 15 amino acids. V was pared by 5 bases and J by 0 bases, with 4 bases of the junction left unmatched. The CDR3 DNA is TGTGCCAGCAGTTTCGAGCGGGGCTCCTACAATGAGCAGTTCTTC. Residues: CASSFERGSYNEQFF.

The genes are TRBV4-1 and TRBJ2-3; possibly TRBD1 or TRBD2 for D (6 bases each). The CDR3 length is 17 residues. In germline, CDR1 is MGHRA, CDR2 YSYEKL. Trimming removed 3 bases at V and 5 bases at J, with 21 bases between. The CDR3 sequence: CASSQTSPSIGGDTQYF. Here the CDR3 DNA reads TGCGCCAGCAGCCAGACTAGTCCTAGTATAGGGGGAGATACGCAGTATTTT.

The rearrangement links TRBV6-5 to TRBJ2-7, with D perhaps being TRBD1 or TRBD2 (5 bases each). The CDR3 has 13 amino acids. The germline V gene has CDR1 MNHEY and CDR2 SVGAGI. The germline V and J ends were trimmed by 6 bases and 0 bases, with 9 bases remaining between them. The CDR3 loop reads CASRRGGSYEQYF. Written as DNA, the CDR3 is TGTGCCAGCAGGAGGGGCGGCTCCTACGAGCAGTACTTC.

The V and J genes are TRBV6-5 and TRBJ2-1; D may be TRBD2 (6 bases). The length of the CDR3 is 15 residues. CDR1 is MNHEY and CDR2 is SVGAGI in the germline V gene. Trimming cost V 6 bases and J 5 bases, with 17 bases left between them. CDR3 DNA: TGTGCCAGCAGAAGATCGTCCGGGAGACACAATGAGCAGTTCTTC. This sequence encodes CASRRSSGRHNEQFF.

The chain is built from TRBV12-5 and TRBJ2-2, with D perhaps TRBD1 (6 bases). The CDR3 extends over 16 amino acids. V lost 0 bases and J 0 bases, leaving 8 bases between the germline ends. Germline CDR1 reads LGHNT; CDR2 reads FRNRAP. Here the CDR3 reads CASGLVGGANTGELFF. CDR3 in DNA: TGTGCTAGTGGTTTGGTTGGGGGCGCGAACACCGGGGAGCTGTTTTTT.